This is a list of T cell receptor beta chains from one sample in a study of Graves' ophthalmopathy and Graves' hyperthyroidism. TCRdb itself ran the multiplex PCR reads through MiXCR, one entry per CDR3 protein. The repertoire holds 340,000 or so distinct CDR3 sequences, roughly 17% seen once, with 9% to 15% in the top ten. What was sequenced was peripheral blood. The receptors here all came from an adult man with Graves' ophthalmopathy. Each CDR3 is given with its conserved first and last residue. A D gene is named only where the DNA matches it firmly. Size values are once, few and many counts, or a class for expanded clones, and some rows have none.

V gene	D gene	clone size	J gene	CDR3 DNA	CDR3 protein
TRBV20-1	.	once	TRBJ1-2	TGCAGTGCTAGAACCAGGGACACGACAACTCCGGGTTATGGCTACACCTTC	CSARTRDTTTPGYGYTF
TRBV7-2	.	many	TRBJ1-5	TGTGCCAGCAGCGCACCGGGGACGGGCCAGCCCCAGCATTTT	CASSAPGTGQPQHF
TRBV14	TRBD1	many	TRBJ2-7	TGTGCCAGCAGCCACAGACCCGGGACAGCCTCCTACGAGCAGTACTTC	CASSHRPGTASYEQYF
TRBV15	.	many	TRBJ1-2	TGTGCCACCAGCAGAGACAGGAACCGAGATGGCTACACCTTC	CATSRDRNRDGYTF
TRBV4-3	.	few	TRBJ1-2	TGCGCCAGCAGCCAAGATGCCCGGGGGGGCGGCTATGGCTGCACCTTC	CASSQDARGGGYGCTF
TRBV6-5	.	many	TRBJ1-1	TGTGCCAGCAGATACAAGAACACTGAAGCTTTCTTT	CASRYKNTEAFF
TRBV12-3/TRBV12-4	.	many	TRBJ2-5	TGTGCCAGCAGTTTACTCAGCGGAGAGACCCAGTACTTC	CASSLLSGETQYF
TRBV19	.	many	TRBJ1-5	TGTGCCAGTGGTAGGGTGAACAATCAGCCCCAGCATTTT	CASGRVNNQPQHF
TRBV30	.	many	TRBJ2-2	TGTGCCTGGAGTGGTATGAACACCGGGGAGCTGTTTTTT	CAWSGMNTGELFF
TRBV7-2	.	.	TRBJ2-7	TGTGCCAGCAGCCCGACGTCCGAGGGGGGGCCGTACTTC	CASSPTSEGGPYF
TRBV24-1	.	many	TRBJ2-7	TGTGCCACCAGTGCAGGGGGCGGGAGCGAGCAGTACTTC	CATSAGGGSEQYF
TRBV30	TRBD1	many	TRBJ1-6	TGTGCCTGGAGATCTAGACCCCGGACAGGACCTTTTTGGGATTCACCCCTCCACTTT	CAWRSRPRTGPFWDSPLHF
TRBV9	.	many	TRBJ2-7	TGTGCCAGCAGCGTAGAGGCCAGAACCTACGAGCAGTACTTC	CASSVEARTYEQYF
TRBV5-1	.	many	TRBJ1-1	TGCGCCAGCAGCTTGGTCCAGGGGAACACTGAAGCTTTCTTT	CASSLVQGNTEAFF
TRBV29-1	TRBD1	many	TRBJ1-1	TGCAGCGCCCGTTCCGGGACAGGGGACGTAGTAGCTTTCTTT	CSARSGTGDVVAFF
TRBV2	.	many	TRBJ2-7	TGTGCCAGCAGTGTTTCCCCCTACGAGCAGTACTTC	CASSVSPYEQYF
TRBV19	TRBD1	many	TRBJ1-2	TGTGCCAGTAGTAAACGGACAGGGTGGGACTATGGCTACACCTTC	CASSKRTGWDYGYTF
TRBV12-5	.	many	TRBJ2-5	TGTGCTAGTGCTCCGGGGTCCGGAGAGACCCAGTACTTC	CASAPGSGETQYF
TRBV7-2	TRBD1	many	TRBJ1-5	TGTGCCAGCAGCTCAGGGGGCGGCAATCAGCCCCAGCATTTT	CASSSGGGNQPQHF
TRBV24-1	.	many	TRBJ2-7	TGTGCCACCAGTGTCGACAGGGGACTAATCAAGCAGTACTTC	CATSVDRGLIKQYF
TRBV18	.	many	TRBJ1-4	TGTGCCAGCTCACAGGGTAATGAAAAACTGTTTTTT	CASSQGNEKLFF
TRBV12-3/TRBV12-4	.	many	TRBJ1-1	TGTGCCAGCAGTTTAAACAGCGGGGAAGCTTTCTTT	CASSLNSGEAFF
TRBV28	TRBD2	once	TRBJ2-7	TGTGCCACCAGCCTAGCGGGGGGGGACTCCTACGAGCAGTACTTC	CATSLAGGDSYEQYF
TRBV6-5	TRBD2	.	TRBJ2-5	TGTGCCAGCAGTTACTCCCACGGGAGGCGGGGGGAGACCCAGTACTTC	CASSYSHGRRGETQYF
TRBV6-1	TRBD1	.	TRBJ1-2	TGTGCCAGCAGTAATACAGGGGAGACGAACTATGGCTACACCTTC	CASSNTGETNYGYTF
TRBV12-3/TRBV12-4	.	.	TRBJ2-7	TGTGCCAGCAGTCGAGGGGGGAACTACGAGCAGTACTTC	CASSRGGNYEQYF
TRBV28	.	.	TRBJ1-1	TGTGCCAGCAGTTCTGGCTTGCGGGGCACTGAAGCTTTCTTT	CASSSGLRGTEAFF
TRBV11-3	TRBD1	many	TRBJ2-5	TGTGCCAGCAGCAGGACAGGGGGAGAGACCCAGTACTTC	CASSRTGGETQYF
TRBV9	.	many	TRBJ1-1	TGTGCCAGCAGCCGTGAGCTACAGGGCGAACCTGAAGCTTTCTTT	CASSRELQGEPEAFF
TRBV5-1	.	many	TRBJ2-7	TGCGCCAGCAGTCCCCAGGGACTCAACGAGCAGTACTTC	CASSPQGLNEQYF
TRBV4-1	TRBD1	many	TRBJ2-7	TGCGCCAGCAGCCACGGGGGACAGGGCTTTTACGAGCAGTACTTC	CASSHGGQGFYEQYF